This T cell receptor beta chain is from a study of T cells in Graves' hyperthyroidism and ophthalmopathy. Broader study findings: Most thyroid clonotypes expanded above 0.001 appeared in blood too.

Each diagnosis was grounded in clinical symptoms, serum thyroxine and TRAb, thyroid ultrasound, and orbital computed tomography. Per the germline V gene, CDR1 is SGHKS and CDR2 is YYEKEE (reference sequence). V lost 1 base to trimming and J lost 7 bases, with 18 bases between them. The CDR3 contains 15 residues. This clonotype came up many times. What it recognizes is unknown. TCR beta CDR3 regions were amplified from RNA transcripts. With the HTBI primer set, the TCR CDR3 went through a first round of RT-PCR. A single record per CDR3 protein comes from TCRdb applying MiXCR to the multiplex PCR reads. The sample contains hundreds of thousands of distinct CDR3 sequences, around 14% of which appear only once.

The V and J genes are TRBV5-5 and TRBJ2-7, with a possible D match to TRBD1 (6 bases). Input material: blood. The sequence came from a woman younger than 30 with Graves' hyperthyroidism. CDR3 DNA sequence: TGTGCCAGCAGCTTGTATTGGGACACCACTCGGGAGCAGTACTTC. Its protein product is CASSLYWDTTREQYF.